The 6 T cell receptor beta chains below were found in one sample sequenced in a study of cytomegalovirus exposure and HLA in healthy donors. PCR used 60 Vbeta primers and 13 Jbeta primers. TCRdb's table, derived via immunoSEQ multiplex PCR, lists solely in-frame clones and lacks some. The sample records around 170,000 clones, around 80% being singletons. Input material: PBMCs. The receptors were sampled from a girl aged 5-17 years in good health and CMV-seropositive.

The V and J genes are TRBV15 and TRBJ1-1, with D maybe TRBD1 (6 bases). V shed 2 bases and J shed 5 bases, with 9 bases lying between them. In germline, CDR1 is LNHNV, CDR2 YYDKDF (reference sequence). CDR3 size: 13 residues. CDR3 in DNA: TGTGCCACCAGCAGAACAGGGTATACTGAAGCTTTCTTT. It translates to CATSRTGYTEAFF.

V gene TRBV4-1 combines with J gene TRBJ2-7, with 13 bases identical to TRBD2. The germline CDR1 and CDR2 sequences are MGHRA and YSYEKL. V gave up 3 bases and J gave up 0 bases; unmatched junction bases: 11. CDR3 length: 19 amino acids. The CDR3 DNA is TGCGCCAGCAGCCAGGAACTAGCGGGAGGGATTCTGAGCTCCTACGAGCAGTACTTC. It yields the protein CASSQELAGGILSSYEQYF.

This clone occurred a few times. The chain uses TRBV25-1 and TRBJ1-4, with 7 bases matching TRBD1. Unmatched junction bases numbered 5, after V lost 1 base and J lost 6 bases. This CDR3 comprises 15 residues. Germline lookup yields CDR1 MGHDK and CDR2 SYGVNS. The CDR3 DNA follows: TGTGCCAGCAGTGAATCTGCAGGGGGGTATGAAAAACTGTTTTTT. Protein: CASSESAGGYEKLFF.

CDR3 residues: CASSLAPDPSSADTQYF. Written as DNA, the CDR3 is TGCGCCAGCAGCCTAGCTCCAGATCCTAGCTCCGCAGATACGCAGTATTTT. The rearrangement links TRBV4-3 to TRBJ2-3; weak D call: TRBD2 (5 bases). The V gene's germline CDR1 is LGHNA and CDR2 YSLEER. Deletions cut 4 bases from V and 4 bases from J, with 21 bases between. The CDR3 has 17 amino acids.

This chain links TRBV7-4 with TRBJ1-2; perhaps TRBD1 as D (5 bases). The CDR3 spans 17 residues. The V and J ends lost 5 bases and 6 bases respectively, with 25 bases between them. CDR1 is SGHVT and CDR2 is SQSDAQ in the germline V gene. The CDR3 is CASSLHLRDYPWNGYTF. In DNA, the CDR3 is TGTGCCAGCAGCCTCCACCTCCGGGACTACCCTTGGAATGGCTACACCTTC. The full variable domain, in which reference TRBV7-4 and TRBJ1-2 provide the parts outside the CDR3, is GAGVSQSPRYKVAKRGRDVALRCDSISGHVTLYWYRQTLGQGSEVLTYSQSDAQRDKSGRPSGRFSAERPERSVSTLKIQRTEQGDSAVYLCASSLHLRDYPWNGYTFGSGTRLTVV.

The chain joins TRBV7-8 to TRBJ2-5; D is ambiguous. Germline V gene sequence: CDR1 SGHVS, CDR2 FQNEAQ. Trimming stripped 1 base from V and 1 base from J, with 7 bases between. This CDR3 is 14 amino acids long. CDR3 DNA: TGTGCCAGCAGCTTAGGTTTTATCCAAGAGACCCAGTACTTC. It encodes CASSLGFIQETQYF.